This T cell receptor beta chain is drawn from a study of Ad26.COV2.S vaccination and SARS-CoV-2 variants. Study-wide background: A COV1001 Ad26.COV2.S trial-arm participant provided the sample. Ad26.COV2.S, an intramuscular injection, was given once or twice 56 days apart. Study conclusions and caveats: Comparability of non-spike TCR breadth was observed across vaccine and placebo recipients.

Stated treatment: about 20 received Ad26.COV2.S at low or high dose, single or two shots; roughly five received placebo; per-sample allocation not given. The study sampled participants on day 63 after the first vaccine or placebo injection. The vaccine antigen was prefusion-stabilized Wuhan SARS-CoV-2 spike. Notes on this clone: Its antigen is as yet unknown.

Assay: immunoSEQ multiplex PCR; the TCRdb copy retains only in-frame clones and omits some. The sample lists roughly 300,000 clones; roughly 89% were seen once. The CDR3 contains 16 residues. V gave up 2 bases and J gave up 3 bases, with 14 bases separating them. Germline values: CDR1 SNHLY, CDR2 FYNNEI. The chain links TRBV2 to TRBJ1-5; a weak D match, TRBD1 (5 bases). Sequences were derived from peripheral blood, sampled in a trial of Ad26.COV2.S vaccine versus placebo. This receptor was obtained from a person between 18 and 60 years old who received the Ad26.COV2.S COVID-19 vaccine or a placebo. In DNA form, the CDR3 reads TGTGCCAGCAGTGAATCGGGGGGGATGAACAATCAGCCCCAGCATTTT. This sequence encodes CASSESGGMNNQPQHF. The entire variable domain, with the rest obtained from reference TRBV2 and TRBJ1-5, is as follows: EPEVTQTPSHQVTQMGQEVILRCVPISNHLYFYWYRQILGQKVEFLVSFYNNEISEKSEIFDDQFSVERPDGSNFTLKIRSTKLEDSAMYFCASSESGGMNNQPQHFGDGTRLSIL.